Each of the 22 T cell receptor beta chains below was sequenced from the same sample in a study of monozygotic twins with inflammatory bowel disease. TCRdb re-called the 5' RACE reads; every CDR3 protein appears as one record, without DNA. Recorded for this sample: over 130,000 distinct CDR3 sequences. Sequenced sample: blood. These receptors were collected from a human donor with ulcerative colitis or Crohn's disease, or a healthy co-twin of an affected twin (not recorded which).

The chain combines TRBV27 with TRBJ2-7; TCRdb proposes TRBD1, but this gene call is untestable without DNA. The CDR3 is 13 residues long. Germline V lookup: CDR1 MNHEY, CDR2 SMNVEV (reference sequence). The CDR3 region is CASSLGQYYEQYF.

This chain uses TRBV3-1 with TRBJ2-7; as DNA is missing, the TRBD1 call by TCRdb cannot be tested. Germline loops: CDR1 LGHDT, CDR2 YNNKEL (reference sequence). The CDR3 runs to 14 residues. The chain's CDR3 is CASSHRDRSYEQYF.

This sequence joins TRBV19 and TRBJ2-7. From germline, CDR1 is LNHDA and CDR2 SQIVND (reference sequence). The CDR3 spans 15 residues. CDR3 sequence: CASSIDLTVTYEQYF. Full variable domain (outside the CDR3, taken from reference TRBV19 and TRBJ2-7): DGGITQSPKYLFRKEGQNVTLSCEQNLNHDAMYWYRQDPGQGLRLIYYSQIVNDFQKGDIAEGYSVSREKKESFPLTVTSAQKNPTAFYLCASSIDLTVTYEQYFGPGTRLTVT.

The V and J genes are TRBV28 and TRBJ2-1; the TRBD1 assignment by TCRdb is unverifiable without DNA. This CDR3 contains 15 residues. Germline CDR1 and CDR2: MDHEN and SYDVKM. The CDR3 sequence is CASSPPDLWGAEQFF.

The chain uses TRBV6-2 or TRBV6-3 and TRBJ1-2. The CDR3 is made up of 13 amino acids. CDR1 and CDR2 (germline): MNHEY, SVGEGT. CDR3 sequence: CASNPRGWDGYTF.

The chain couples TRBV7-2 to TRBJ2-3; TCRdb's D call, TRBD1, is unchecked because there is no DNA. Germline loops: CDR1 SGHTA, CDR2 FQGNSA. The CDR3 spans 14 residues. CDR3 sequence: CASSIGGVTDTQYF.

The CDR3 sequence is CASSWDSSYNEQFF. The genes are TRBV7-9 and TRBJ2-1; TCRdb gives TRBD1 as the D gene, but with no DNA this cannot be confirmed. Per the germline V gene, CDR1 is SEHNR and CDR2 is FQNEAQ (reference sequence). The CDR3 consists of 14 residues.

V and J are TRBV9 and TRBJ2-1; no DNA is available, so the TRBD1 call from TCRdb remains unchecked. The CDR3 has 16 residues. Germline V gives CDR1 SGDLS, CDR2 YYNGEE. CDR3 sequence: CASSARGQGSYNEQFF.

The rearrangement links TRBV24-1 to TRBJ2-3; TCRdb's D call of TRBD2 is untestable without DNA. Germline V gene lookup returns CDR1 KGHDR and CDR2 SFDVKD. There are 18 residues in the CDR3. This CDR3 reads CATSETSLAGGPTDTQYF.

V and J are TRBV5-1 and TRBJ2-1; TCRdb's D call, TRBD1, is unchecked because there is no DNA. The CDR3 runs to 14 residues. Per germline, CDR1 SGHRS and CDR2 YFSETQ. This CDR3 is CASTQGQKYNEQFF.

The rearrangement links TRBV6-1 to TRBJ2-2; TCRdb selects TRBD1, and the lack of DNA leaves this call unchecked. This CDR3 region has 15 residues. Germline CDR1 and CDR2: MNHNS and SASEGT. CDR3 protein: CASSRRAANTGELFF.

V usage is TRBV12-3 or TRBV12-4 and J usage is TRBJ2-3; TCRdb designates TRBD2, a call that cannot be tested without DNA. This CDR3 contains 14 residues. CDR3 amino acids: CASSTGPGGNTQYF.

The rearrangement links TRBV30 to TRBJ2-1; the D gene TCRdb calls, TRBD2, cannot be checked with no DNA. Looked up from germline, CDR1 is GTSNPN and CDR2 is SVGIG (reference sequence). The CDR3 length is 20 residues. The chain's CDR3 is CAATSGGTTNPLGSYNEQFF.

The chain carries TRBV5-1 and TRBJ2-3; TCRdb's D call of TRBD2 is untestable without DNA. Germline CDR1 reads SGHRS; CDR2 reads YFSETQ. CDR3 length equals 16 residues. The CDR3 is CASSLSGTRLTDTQYF.

The J gene is TRBJ1-1, the V gene TRBV2; the D call from TCRdb, TRBD1, cannot be confirmed without DNA. The CDR3 totals 13 residues. Germline CDR1 SNHLY, CDR2 FYNNEI. This CDR3 reads CASSVRDRGGAFF.

The V and J genes are TRBV5-1 and TRBJ1-1. The CDR3 consists of 13 residues. The germline V gene has CDR1 SGHRS and CDR2 YFSETQ. The CDR3 protein is CASSPEGNTEAFF.

The chain couples TRBV7-9 to TRBJ1-4. Looked up from germline, CDR1 is SEHNR and CDR2 is FQNEAQ (reference sequence). The CDR3 is made up of 14 amino acids. Here the CDR3 reads CASSLATVRGKLFF.

CDR3 in amino acids: CASSPRKIAVSTADEQYF. This chain links TRBV18 with TRBJ2-7; TCRdb names TRBD2, which stays unverified in the absence of DNA. Germline V gene sequence: CDR1 KGHSH, CDR2 LQKENI. The CDR3 spans 18 residues.

V gene TRBV29-1 combines with J gene TRBJ2-3; no DNA is available, so the TRBD1 call from TCRdb remains unchecked. There are 15 residues in the CDR3. Germline V gene data show CDR1 as SQVTM and CDR2 as ANQGSEA. Here the CDR3 reads CSVASPTGAVDTQYF.

The V call is TRBV6-1, the J call TRBJ1-2; absent DNA, TCRdb's TRBD1 call cannot be checked. Germline loops: CDR1 MNHNS, CDR2 SASEGT. CDR3 length equals 16 residues. CDR3 protein: CASGKGQLPSNYGYTF.

V gene TRBV20-1 combines with J gene TRBJ2-3; TCRdb outputs TRBD2, but without DNA this stays unchecked. The CDR3 runs 18 residues. Germline loops: CDR1 DFQATT, CDR2 SNEGSKA (reference sequence). This CDR3 is CSAPNPRASGDSTDTQYF.

V is TRBV9 and J is TRBJ1-6. CDR3 size: 17 residues. Germline V gene lookup returns CDR1 SGDLS and CDR2 YYNGEE. CDR3 amino acids: CASSPVPESSYNSPLHF. Complete variable domain (other parts from reference TRBV9 and TRBJ1-6): DSGVTQTPKHLITATGQRVTLRCSPRSGDLSVYWYQQSLDQGLQFLIQYYNGEERAKGNILERFSAQQFPDLHSELNLSSLELGDSALYFCASSPVPESSYNSPLHFGNGTRLTVT.